The entry below gives a single T cell receptor (beta chain) sequence along with its context. The data were obtained in a study of shared clonotypes between healthy human individuals. Deep level was the assay's run setting. The repertoire was sequenced with immunoSEQ multiplex PCR; TCRdb's copy has only in-frame clones and lacks some. The profile shows 650,000 to 800,000 clones, around 70% of them singletons. Germline-derived CDR1 and CDR2 are ENHRY and SYGVKD. The CDR3 runs 12 residues. Trimming took off 10 bases at V and 3 bases at J, with 13 bases between the two ends. The sample taken for sequencing was memory CD4+ T cells sorted from blood. Subset reported: CD45RA-negative fraction. This clonotype was obtained from a woman aged 25 to 39 in good health. The chain recombines TRBV10-3 with TRBJ2-7; D possibly corresponds to TRBD1 (5 bases). The DNA of the CDR3 is TGTGCCACTTCGGACAACGTCTACGAGCAGTACTTC. Translated: CATSDNVYEQYF.